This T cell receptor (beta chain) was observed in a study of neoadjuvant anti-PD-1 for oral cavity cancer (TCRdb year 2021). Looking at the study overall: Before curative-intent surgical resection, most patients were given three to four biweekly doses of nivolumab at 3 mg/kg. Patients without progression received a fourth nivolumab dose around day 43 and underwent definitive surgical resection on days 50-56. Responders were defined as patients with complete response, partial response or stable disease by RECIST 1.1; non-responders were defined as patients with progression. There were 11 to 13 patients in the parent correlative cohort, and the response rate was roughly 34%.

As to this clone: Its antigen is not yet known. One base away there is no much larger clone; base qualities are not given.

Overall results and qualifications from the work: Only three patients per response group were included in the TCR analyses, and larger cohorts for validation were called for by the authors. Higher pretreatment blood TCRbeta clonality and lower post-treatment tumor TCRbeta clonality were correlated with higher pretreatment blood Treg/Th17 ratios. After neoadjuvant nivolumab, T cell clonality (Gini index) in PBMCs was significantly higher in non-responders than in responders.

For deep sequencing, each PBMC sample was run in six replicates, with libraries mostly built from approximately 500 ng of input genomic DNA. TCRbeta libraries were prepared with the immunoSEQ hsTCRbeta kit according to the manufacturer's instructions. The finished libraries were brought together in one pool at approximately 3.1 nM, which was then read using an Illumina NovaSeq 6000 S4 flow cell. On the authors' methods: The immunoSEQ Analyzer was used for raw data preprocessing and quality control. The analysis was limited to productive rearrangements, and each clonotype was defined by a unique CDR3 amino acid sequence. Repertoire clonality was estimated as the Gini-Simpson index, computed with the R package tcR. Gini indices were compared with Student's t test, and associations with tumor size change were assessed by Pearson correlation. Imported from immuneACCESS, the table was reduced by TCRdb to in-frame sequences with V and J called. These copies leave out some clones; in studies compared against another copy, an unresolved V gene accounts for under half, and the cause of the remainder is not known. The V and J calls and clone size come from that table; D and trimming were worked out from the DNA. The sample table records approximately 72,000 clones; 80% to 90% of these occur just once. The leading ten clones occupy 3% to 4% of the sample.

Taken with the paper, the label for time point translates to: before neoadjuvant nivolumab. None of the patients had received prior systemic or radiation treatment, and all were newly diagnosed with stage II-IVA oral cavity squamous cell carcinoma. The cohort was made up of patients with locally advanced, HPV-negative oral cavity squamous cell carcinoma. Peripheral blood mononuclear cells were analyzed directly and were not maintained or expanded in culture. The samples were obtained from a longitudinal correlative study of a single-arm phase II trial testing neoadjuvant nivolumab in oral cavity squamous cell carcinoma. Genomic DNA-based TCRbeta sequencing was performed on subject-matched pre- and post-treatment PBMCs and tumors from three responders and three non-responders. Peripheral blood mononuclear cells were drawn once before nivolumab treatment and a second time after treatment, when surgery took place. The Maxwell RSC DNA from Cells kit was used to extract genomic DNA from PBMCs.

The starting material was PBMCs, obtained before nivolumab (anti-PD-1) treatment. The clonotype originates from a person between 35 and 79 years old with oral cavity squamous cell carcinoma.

The nucleotides are TGTGCCTGGGGAAGAGGAGCGGGAGTCCTCTACAATGAGCAGTTCTTC. This codes for CAWGRGAGVLYNEQFF. The chain links TRBV30 with TRBJ2-1, with TRBD2 identical over 8 junction bases. Counted from cysteine to phenylalanine, this CDR3 has 16 amino acids. The read is trimmed to its CDR3 DNA, 48 bases read in frame from base 1. From the germline V gene (reference sequence), CDR1 is GTSNPN and CDR2 is SVGIG. Ends trimmed: V by 5 bases, J by 3 bases; bases unmatched to a gene: 12. The full variable domain, completed from the reference TRBV30 and TRBJ2-1 proteins outside the CDR3, reads SQTIHQWPATLVQPVGSPLSLECTVEGTSNPNLYWYRQAAGRGLQLLFYSVGIGQISSEVPQNLSASRPQDRQFILSSKKLLLSDSGFYLCAWGRGAGVLYNEQFFGPGTRLTVL.